The present T cell receptor (beta chain) was sequenced within a study of T cells in Graves' hyperthyroidism and ophthalmopathy. Broader study findings: Classification by a 13 V-J model distinguished ophthalmopathy from stable hyperthyroidism.

Remarks on this clonotype: The target antigen is unknown.

Regions amplified from RNA transcripts were the TCR beta CDR3 regions. Using the HTBI primer set, a first-round RT-PCR was run on the TCR CDR3. TCRdb independently ran MiXCR on the multiplex PCR reads; one entry per CDR3 protein. The sample comprises some 800,000 distinct CDR3 sequences, around 38% of which are singletons, and around 9.3% rests with the top ten. Graves' hyperthyroidism showing no ophthalmopathy progression within 18 months was considered stable. Diagnostic assessment was based on clinical symptoms, serum thyroxine and TRAb, thyroid ultrasound and orbital computed tomography. The sequenced sample was blood. The TCR originated in a man younger than 30 with Graves' hyperthyroidism.

CDR3 amino acids: CASSRAGVDYEQYF. CDR3 in DNA: TGTGCCAGCAGCCGAGCGGGAGTGGACTACGAGCAGTACTTC. The V call is TRBV7-9, the J call TRBJ2-7; TRBD2 matches 8 bases. The germline CDR1 and CDR2 sequences are SEHNR and FQNEAQ (reference sequence). The trim removed 5 bases at V and 3 bases at J, leaving 6 bases unmatched. The CDR3 runs to 14 residues.